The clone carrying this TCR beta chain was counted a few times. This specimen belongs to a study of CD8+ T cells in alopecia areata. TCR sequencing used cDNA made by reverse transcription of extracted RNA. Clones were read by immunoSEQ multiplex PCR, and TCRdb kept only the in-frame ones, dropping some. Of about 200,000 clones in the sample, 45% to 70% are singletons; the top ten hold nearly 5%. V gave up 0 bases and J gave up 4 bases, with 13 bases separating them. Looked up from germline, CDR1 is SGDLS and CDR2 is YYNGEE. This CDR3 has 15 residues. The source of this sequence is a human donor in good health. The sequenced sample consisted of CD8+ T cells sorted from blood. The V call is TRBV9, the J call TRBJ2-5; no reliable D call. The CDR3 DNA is TGTGCCAGCAGCGTAGGCCGCCCACCTAGAGAGACCCAGTACTTC. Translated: CASSVGRPPRETQYF.